The 25 T cell receptor beta chains reported below all come from one sample, sequenced in a study of blood T cells in healthy people across ages. A second roughly 6 to 11 cycle PCR used barcoded and J-beta primers. Each CDR3 protein is one row after TCRdb ran MiXCR on the 5' RACE reads. The profile shows roughly 700,000 distinct CDR3 sequences, roughly 32% of them singletons. The sequencing sample was made of blood. The receptors here all came from a woman of 80 years or more in good health.

This clonotype was recorded a few times. The chain uses TRBV6-2 or TRBV6-3 and TRBJ2-1; 8 nucleotides line up with TRBD2. The CDR3 is 17 residues long. The trim removed 0 bases at V and 9 bases at J, leaving 13 bases unmatched. From germline, CDR1 is MNHEY and CDR2 SVGEGT. The DNA of the CDR3 is TGTGCCAGCAGTTACTCGTTCGAGCGGGGGCCCCAGGGTGAGCAGTTCTTC. Its translation: CASSYSFERGPQGEQFF.

This clonotype has a handful of counts. The chain uses TRBV20-1 and TRBJ2-5, with TRBD2 matching over 7 bases. Germline V gene lookup returns CDR1 DFQATT and CDR2 SNEGSKA (reference sequence). This CDR3 has 14 amino acids. Trimming at V came to 2 bases and at J to 4 bases, leaving 7 bases not matched to a gene. CDR3 amino acids: CSARPGGRGETQYF. CDR3 DNA sequence: TGCAGTGCTAGACCTGGCGGGAGAGGAGAGACCCAGTACTTC.

V and J are TRBV20-1 and TRBJ2-1; 11 nucleotides align to TRBD2. Unmatched junction bases numbered 10, after V lost 0 bases and J lost 9 bases. This CDR3 is 16 amino acids long. In germline, CDR1 is DFQATT, CDR2 SNEGSKA (reference sequence). Here the CDR3 reads CSARDVAGGLDGEQFF. For the CDR3, the DNA is TGCAGTGCTAGAGATGTAGCGGGAGGGTTGGACGGTGAGCAGTTCTTC.

The genes are TRBV7-7 and TRBJ2-1; perhaps TRBD1 as D (5 bases). This CDR3 contains 14 residues. With 6 bases removed from V and 8 bases from J, the gap between germline ends came to 17 bases. The germline CDR1 and CDR2 sequences are SSHAT and FNYEAQ (reference sequence). CDR3 bases: TGTGCCAGCAGTTACGGACATCTAGGGGATGAGCAGTTCTTC. As protein: CASSYGHLGDEQFF.

This clonotype was detected many times. V usage is TRBV20-1 and J usage is TRBJ2-3; 14 nucleotides match TRBD2. The CDR3 length is 16 residues. Losses at the gene ends were 0 bases for V and 5 bases for J; bases not matched to a gene: 4. Germline-derived CDR1 and CDR2 are DFQATT and SNEGSKA (reference sequence). CDR3 nucleotides: TGCAGTGCTAGAGAGGGACTAGCGGGGGTCAGAGATACGCAGTATTTT. Translating it yields CSAREGLAGVRDTQYF.

This chain uses TRBV2 with TRBJ2-6; TRBD2 aligns across 13 bases. Germline V CDR1 and CDR2: SNHLY, FYNNEI. The CDR3 is made up of 17 amino acids. V lost 6 bases and J lost 4; bases outside the gene matches: 6. In DNA, the CDR3 is TGTGCCAGCAGGCTACTAGCGGGGGGGTCGGGGGCCAACGTCCTGACTTTC. The encoded protein is CASRLLAGGSGANVLTF.

Ten or more counts support this clonotype. The chain carries TRBV7-8 and TRBJ2-5; possibly TRBD1 for D (6 bases). V was shortened by 5 bases and J by 4 bases, with 17 bases between the two germline ends. CDR1 is SGHVS and CDR2 is FQNEAQ in the germline V gene. There are 15 residues in the CDR3. CDR3 nucleotides: TGTGCCAGCAGCCCGACGCCAGGGGTAGGAGAGACCCAGTACTTC. Translation: CASSPTPGVGETQYF.

This clonotype was picked up many times. The gene calls are TRBV7-9 and TRBJ2-5; D might be TRBD2 (7 bases). V gave up 8 bases and J gave up 4 bases, with 14 bases separating them. In germline, CDR1 is SEHNR, CDR2 FQNEAQ (reference sequence). This CDR3 region has 13 residues. The CDR3 sequence is CASAWGGGETQYF. The CDR3, as DNA: TGTGCCAGCGCTTGGGGGGGCGGAGAGACCCAGTACTTC. Looking up the rest from reference TRBV7-9 and TRBJ2-5 gives the full variable domain: DTGVSQNPRHKITKRGQNVTFRCDPISEHNRLYWYRQTLGQGPEFLTYFQNEAQLEKSRLLSDRFSAERPKGSFSTLEIQRTEQGDSAMYLCASAWGGGETQYFGPGTRLLVL.

This clonotype was picked up many times. The chain employs TRBV3-1 and TRBJ1-1; a possible D gene is TRBD1 (5 bases). The CDR3 is made up of 15 amino acids. The germline gives CDR1 LGHDT, CDR2 YNNKEL (reference sequence). V was pared by 1 base and J by 7 bases, with 16 bases between. The DNA for the CDR3 is TGTGCCAGCAGCCAAGCTGGAAATCGGGGGATTGAAGCTTTCTTT. Encoded protein: CASSQAGNRGIEAFF.

This clonotype has at least ten counts. The chain is built from TRBV7-2 and TRBJ2-7; 8 positions match TRBD2. This CDR3 has 15 residues. From germline, CDR1 is SGHTA and CDR2 FQGNSA. V lost 5 bases to trimming and J lost 4 bases; unmatched junction nucleotides: 10. The CDR3 nucleotides read TGTGCCAGCAGCCCTCGGGGCGGGGGGTATTACGAGCAGTACTTC. Protein sequence: CASSPRGGGYYEQYF.

This chain connects TRBV4-2 to TRBJ1-3; D unclear. Germline CDR1 LGHNA, CDR2 YNFKEQ. The ends were cut back, 0 bases at V and 0 bases at J, with 9 bases in the middle. The CDR3 runs 16 residues. The chain's CDR3 is CASSQDNPTSGNTIYF. The CDR3 DNA sequence: TGTGCCAGCAGCCAAGATAACCCTACCTCTGGAAACACCATATATTTT.

The CDR3 sequence is CASSFRAYSYNEQYF. CDR3 nucleotides: TGTGCCAGCAGCTTTAGGGCCTACTCCTACAATGAGCAGTACTTC. The V and J genes are TRBV7-8 and TRBJ2-1; D gene uncertain. The DNA end lines up better with TRBJ2-7; the J call may be wrong. The CDR3 runs to 15 residues. The germline V gene has CDR1 SGHVS and CDR2 FQNEAQ.

Many counts were recorded for this clonotype. J is TRBJ2-7 and V is TRBV20-1, with 8 bases matching TRBD2. CDR1 is DFQATT, CDR2 SNEGSKA, per germline (reference sequence). Germline trimming cut 3 bases from V and 3 bases from J; bases unmatched to any gene: 13. The CDR3 loop spans 16 amino acids. CDR3 protein: CSASRRSGLGDYEQYF. CDR3 nucleotides: TGCAGTGCTAGCCGTCGGTCGGGACTAGGGGACTACGAGCAGTACTTC.

A word on this clonotype: A clone one base away is much larger, so this may be a read error. This chain links TRBV6-4 with TRBJ2-3, with D unresolved. V was shortened by 10 bases and J by 0 bases, with 17 bases between the two germline ends. The CDR3 extends over 15 amino acids. CDR1 and CDR2 (germline): MRHNA, SNTAGT. The CDR3 is CANRRDPQSTDTQYF. CDR3 in DNA: TGTGCCAACAGACGAGACCCGCAAAGCACAGATACGCAGTATTTT.

This clonotype was recorded at least ten times. This chain joins TRBV29-1 and TRBJ2-5, with unresolved D. The CDR3 has 16 residues. Germline V CDR1 and CDR2: SQVTM, ANQGSEA. V was cut by 4 bases and J by 4 bases, with 22 bases left in between. CDR3 nucleotide sequence: TGCAGCGTTGTTAAACCTATTCTAGGAAGGTCAGAGACCCAGTACTTC. Its protein is CSVVKPILGRSETQYF.

The chain is built from TRBV20-1 and TRBJ1-1; 7 bases fit TRBD1. V shed 0 bases, J shed 1 base, and the junction held 5 bases outside the gene matches. Germline V CDR1 and CDR2: DFQATT, SNEGSKA (reference sequence). This CDR3 is 15 amino acids long. This CDR3 is CSARDPDRENTEAFF. The CDR3 nucleotides are TGCAGTGCTAGAGATCCCGACAGGGAGAACACTGAAGCTTTCTTT.

As to this clonotype: This may arise from a read error, as a much more abundant clone is one base away. The rearrangement links TRBV9 to TRBJ2-7; possible D gene TRBD2, 5 bases. CDR3 length: 14 residues. CDR1 SGDLS and CDR2 YYNGEE come from the germline V gene. Trimming left V 0 bases short and J 7 bases short, with 14 bases between. In DNA form, the CDR3 reads TGTGCCAGCAGCGTAGGGCCTAGCCTTAAAGAGCAGTACTTC. It translates to CASSVGPSLKEQYF.

The rearrangement joins TRBV9 to TRBJ1-1; the D is unclear. Germline values: CDR1 SGDLS, CDR2 YYNGEE. V gave up 0 bases and J gave up 0 bases, with 9 bases separating them. The CDR3 spans 15 residues. The CDR3: CASSVAAVLNTEAFF. CDR3 coding DNA: TGTGCCAGCAGCGTAGCAGCGGTGCTGAACACTGAAGCTTTCTTT.

As regards this clonotype: A single base separates this from a much larger clone, so it may be a read error. Since the CDR3 does not end with the conserved phenylalanine or tryptophan, this likely comes from a read error. The chain recombines TRBV29-1 with TRBJ2-5; D gene unclear. Germline-derived CDR1 and CDR2 are SQVTM and ANQGSEA. V shed 4 bases and J shed 2 bases, with 8 bases lying between them. The CDR3 has 12 residues. Written as DNA, the CDR3 is TGCAGCGTTGGAAGGCAGCAAGAGACCCAGTACTGC. Translating gives CSVGRQQETQYC.

This clonotype was counted at least ten times. CDR3 in DNA: TGCGCCAGCAGCTCCGACGGGGGCCCGAACACTGAAGCTTTCTTT. This gives the protein CASSSDGGPNTEAFF. This chain connects TRBV5-1 to TRBJ1-1, with D tentatively TRBD1 (6 bases). Germline CDR1 is SGHRS and CDR2 is YFSETQ. This CDR3 has 15 amino acids. The V gene lost 3 bases and the J gene lost 1 base, with 13 bases spanning the gap.

The chain links TRBV6-6 to TRBJ1-4; D ambiguous. The CDR3 length is 12 residues. Per the germline V gene, CDR1 is MNHNY and CDR2 is SVGAGI (reference sequence). The V and J ends lost 6 bases and 4 bases respectively, with 6 bases between them. CDR3 nucleotide sequence: TGTGCCAGCAGAGAGGGTAATGAAAAACTGTTTTTT. Translating it yields CASREGNEKLFF.

CDR3 region: CASSLDAVNQPQHF. The DNA for the CDR3 is TGTGCCAGCAGCTTAGATGCGGTTAATCAGCCCCAGCATTTT. The V and J genes are TRBV7-2 and TRBJ1-5; the D is unclear. Trimming pared 1 base from V and 4 bases from J, leaving 8 bases between. The CDR3 length is 14 residues. Germline V lookup: CDR1 SGHTA, CDR2 FQGNSA.

The genes are TRBV6-2 or TRBV6-3 and TRBJ2-6; tentatively, D is TRBD1 (6 bases). With 7 bases removed from V and 2 bases from J, the gap between germline ends came to 15 bases. Looked up from germline, CDR1 is MNHEY and CDR2 is SVGEGT. The CDR3 is made up of 16 amino acids. The CDR3 sequence: CASTDQGIAGANVLTF. CDR3 bases: TGTGCCAGCACCGATCAGGGGATAGCTGGGGCCAACGTCCTGACTTTC.

This clonotype appeared many times. This chain connects TRBV7-3 to TRBJ2-2; D is undetermined. The CDR3 is made up of 14 amino acids. Trimming shortened V by 3 bases and J by 3 bases, and 8 bases separated the two germline ends. Germline V lookup: CDR1 SGHTA, CDR2 FQGTGA. CDR3: CASSFDQYTGELFF. DNA for the CDR3: TGTGCCAGCAGCTTTGATCAGTACACCGGGGAGCTGTTTTTT.

This chain joins TRBV5-4 and TRBJ2-6; 8 bases are shared with TRBD1. The J segment lost 4 bases and the V segment lost 5 bases, leaving 14 bases of the junction unmatched. Per the germline V gene, CDR1 is SGHNT and CDR2 is YYREEE (reference sequence). This CDR3 region has 18 residues. The CDR3 DNA sequence: TGTGCCAGCAGGCGTGCCGCAGGGGGCGCCGGAGGGGCCAACGTCCTGACTTTC. The encoded protein is CASRRAAGGAGGANVLTF.